These 27 T cell receptor beta chains originate from one sample sequenced in a study of T cells in tumors after PD-1 blockade. Produced via immunoSEQ multiplex PCR; TCRdb's table is partial and in-frame only. Of about 63,000 clones listed, around 67% are singletons. The specimen was PBMCs, collected after anti-PD-1 treatment. The receptors stem from a human donor with basal cell carcinoma.

This clone was observed a single time. The rearrangement joins TRBV25-1 to TRBJ2-3, with 7 bases fitting TRBD1. V lost 1 base to trimming and J lost 2 bases; unmatched junction nucleotides: 9. The germline CDR1 and CDR2 sequences are MGHDK and SYGVNS. The CDR3 extends over 17 amino acids. Here the CDR3 DNA reads TGTGCCAGCAGTGAATGGGGGACAGACGGGGTCACAGATACGCAGTATTTT. Encoded protein: CASSEWGTDGVTDTQYF.

In its sample, this clone was seen a few times. J is TRBJ2-7 and V is TRBV5-8; 11 bases map to TRBD2. The junction had 8 bases not matched to a gene; V was cut back by 4 bases and J by 2 bases. Germline V gene sequence: CDR1 SGHTS, CDR2 YDEGEE. This CDR3 has 16 amino acids. CDR3 in amino acids: CASSALTSGATYEQYF. The CDR3 region has the DNA TGTGCCAGCAGCGCCTTGACTAGCGGGGCTACCTACGAGCAGTACTTC.

The chain joins TRBV4-2 to TRBJ2-1; the D is unclear. This CDR3 is built from 11 residues. Trimming took off 0 bases at V and 6 bases at J, with 0 bases between the two ends. Germline CDR1 reads LGHNA; CDR2 reads YNFKEQ. CDR3 DNA: TGTGCCAGCAGCCAAGACAATGAGCAGTTCTTC. Translated: CASSQDNEQFF.

V and J are TRBV4-1 and TRBJ1-4; TRBD1 is a possible D gene (6 bases). V was clipped by 4 bases and J by 5 bases, with 14 bases between them. The CDR3 spans 15 residues. CDR1 and CDR2 from the germline V gene are MGHRA and YSYEKL. The CDR3, as DNA: TGCGCCAGCAGCCCGAGAGGACAGACGAATGAAAAACTGTTTTTT. Amino acid sequence: CASSPRGQTNEKLFF.

The chain is built from TRBV15 and TRBJ2-5; D might be TRBD1 (6 bases). V lost 0 bases and J 5 bases, leaving 13 bases between the germline ends. Germline CDR1 LNHNV, CDR2 YYDKDF (reference sequence). CDR3 length equals 15 residues. CDR3 loop: CATSRDITGQETQYF. The CDR3 nucleotides read TGTGCCACCAGCAGAGATATTACAGGGCAGGAGACCCAGTACTTC.

The CDR3 is CASSQPQDLNEKLFF. CDR3 DNA sequence: TGCGCCAGCAGCCAACCACAGGACTTAAATGAAAAACTGTTTTTT. This sequence joins TRBV4-1 and TRBJ1-4; possibly TRBD1 for D (5 bases). The CDR3 runs to 15 residues. Looked up from germline, CDR1 is MGHRA and CDR2 is YSYEKL. Trimming shortened V by 2 bases and J by 5 bases, and 12 bases separated the two germline ends.

The sample holds a few counts of this clone. The chain links TRBV20-1 to TRBJ1-6; D uncertain. Trimming shortened V by 3 bases and J by 7 bases, and 4 bases separated the two germline ends. The germline V gene has CDR1 DFQATT and CDR2 SNEGSKA (reference sequence). The CDR3 is 11 residues long. The CDR3 coding sequence is TGCAGTGCTAGTAAGAATTCACCCCTCCACTTT. This gives the protein CSASKNSPLHF.

This chain uses TRBV6-5 with TRBJ2-5; D might be TRBD2 (5 bases). Trimming took 4 bases from V and 7 from J, leaving 10 bases between them. The germline V gene encodes CDR1 MNHEY and CDR2 SVGAGI. CDR3 length equals 12 residues. CDR3 amino acids: CASSSPRGTQYF. CDR3 sequence (DNA): TGTGCCAGCAGTTCGCCCCGGGGGACCCAGTACTTC.

CDR3 amino acids: CAWSGGSGNTIYF. Written as DNA, the CDR3 is TGTGCCTGGAGTGGGGGCTCTGGAAACACCATATATTTT. The chain couples TRBV30 to TRBJ1-3; D gene unclear. This CDR3 is 13 amino acids long. The germline V gene encodes CDR1 GTSNPN and CDR2 SVGIG (reference sequence). V gave up 1 base and J gave up 0 bases, with 4 bases separating them.

The CDR3 sequence is CASSPGGGRTKNIQYF. The CDR3 nucleotides read TGTGCCAGCAGCCCAGGGGGGGGGAGGACCAAAAACATTCAGTACTTC. The chain carries TRBV7-2 and TRBJ2-4; either TRBD1 or TRBD2 may supply D (7 bases each). CDR1 and CDR2 from the germline V gene are SGHTA and FQGNSA. This CDR3 has 16 amino acids. The V end lost 5 bases, the J end lost 2 bases, and 16 bases lay between the germline ends.

This clone was seen only a few times. The chain joins TRBV18 to TRBJ1-6; 7 bases are a match to TRBD1. The CDR3 contains 15 residues. The germline V gene encodes CDR1 KGHSH and CDR2 LQKENI. Germline trimming cut 1 base from V and 4 bases from J; bases unmatched to any gene: 1. The CDR3 protein is CASSPQGAYNSPLHF. The CDR3, as DNA: TGTGCCAGCTCACCACAGGGGGCTTATAATTCACCCCTCCACTTT.

The chain joins TRBV5-6 to TRBJ2-3, with 8 bases aligning to TRBD2. Per the germline V gene, CDR1 is SGHDT and CDR2 is YYEEEE. The V segment lost 6 bases and the J segment 3 bases; nucleotides outside the gene matches: 15. This CDR3 has 17 residues. CDR3 DNA sequence: TGTGCCAGCACGGGGCAGCGGGGGTCCTATAAAACAGATACGCAGTATTTT. This encodes CASTGQRGSYKTDTQYF.

The chain employs TRBV30 and TRBJ1-6; 9 positions match TRBD1. The CDR3 loop spans 18 amino acids. Germline assignment: CDR1 GTSNPN and CDR2 SVGIG (reference sequence). V shed 2 bases and J 7 bases; nucleotides not matched to a gene: 15. CDR3 DNA: TGTGCCTGGAGTAAAGCTACCCAGGGACAGGGTTTCAATTCACCCCTCCACTTT. Its translation: CAWSKATQGQGFNSPLHF.

This clone was recorded a few times. This chain uses TRBV27 with TRBJ2-3, with TRBD2 matching 14 bases. Germline V lookup: CDR1 MNHEY, CDR2 SMNVEV (reference sequence). CDR3 length: 16 residues. With 5 bases clipped from V and 4 bases from J, the junction kept 5 bases outside the gene matches. The CDR3 nucleotides are TGTGCCAGCAGTAAAGGACTAGCGGGGGGCCCAGATACGCAGTATTTT. Translated: CASSKGLAGGPDTQYF.

This sequence joins TRBV27 and TRBJ2-7; D is uncertain. Trimming took off 2 bases at V and 3 bases at J, with 8 bases between the two ends. Germline CDR1 MNHEY, CDR2 SMNVEV (reference sequence). The CDR3 loop spans 13 amino acids. As DNA, the CDR3 is TGTGCCAGCAGTTTACATGGCAGCTACGAGCAGTACTTC. The encoded protein is CASSLHGSYEQYF.

This clone was detected only a few times. The rearrangement joins TRBV9 to TRBJ1-1, with D unclear. Trimming cost V 4 bases and J 3 bases, with 10 bases left between them. This CDR3 region has 13 residues. Germline V gene sequence: CDR1 SGDLS, CDR2 YYNGEE. CDR3 DNA sequence: TGTGCCAGCAGCCCCCGACAAGACACTGAAGCTTTCTTT. Translation: CASSPRQDTEAFF.

The chain uses TRBV2 and TRBJ1-6, with 9 nucleotides matching TRBD1. This CDR3 has 13 residues. Germline V gene sequence: CDR1 SNHLY, CDR2 FYNNEI. The ends lost 5 bases at V and 9 bases at J; junction bases unmatched: 2. The CDR3 loop is CASSRTGVSPLHF. Here the CDR3 DNA reads TGTGCCAGCAGTAGGACAGGGGTTTCACCCCTCCACTTT.

This chain links TRBV5-4 with TRBJ2-7; D is undetermined. Germline CDR1 reads SGHNT; CDR2 reads YYREEE (reference sequence). The CDR3 length is 13 residues. Trimming shortened V by 0 bases and J by 5 bases, and 9 bases separated the two germline ends. CDR3: CASSLGYVDEQYF. CDR3 DNA sequence: TGTGCCAGCAGCTTGGGGTATGTTGACGAGCAGTACTTC. Based on the CDR3 plus reference TRBV5-4 and TRBJ2-7, the full variable domain is ETGVTQSPTHLIKTRGQQVTLRCSSQSGHNTVSWYQQALGQGPQFIFQYYREEENGRGNFPPRFSGLQFPNYSSELNVNALELDDSALYLCASSLGYVDEQYFGPGTRLTVT.

The chain couples TRBV6-1 to TRBJ1-6; D is possibly TRBD1 (6 bases). The V gene's germline CDR1 is MNHNS and CDR2 SASEGT. Trimming removed 2 bases from V and 9 bases from J, with 20 bases in between. This CDR3 has 17 residues. The CDR3 DNA follows: TGTGCCAGCAGTGAACGGAGCTCAGGGGAAGCTGGTTCACCCCTCCACTTT. Residues: CASSERSSGEAGSPLHF.

This rearrangement joins TRBV21-1 to TRBJ1-1. TRBV21-1 is tagged as a pseudogene. This CDR3 comprises 12 residues. The CDR3 protein is CASSLIGTEAFF. Here the CDR3 DNA reads TGTGCCAGCAGCCTGATAGGAACTGAAGCTTTCTTT.

This clone has only a few counts. V usage is TRBV27 and J usage is TRBJ2-7, with TRBD1 matching 7 bases. The CDR3 has 14 residues. V gave up 3 bases and J gave up 2 bases; unmatched junction bases: 4. Germline-derived CDR1 and CDR2 are MNHEY and SMNVEV (reference sequence). The CDR3 DNA is TGTGCCAGCAGTTTTGAGGGGGCTACCTACGAGCAGTACTTC. Translated: CASSFEGATYEQYF.

The chain has TRBV29-1 and TRBJ1-2; D not certain. V lost 0 bases, J lost 4 bases, and 12 bases lay in between. The CDR3 runs to 14 residues. Germline CDR1 and CDR2: SQVTM and ANQGSEA. This chain's CDR3 is CSVEDFGRTYGYTF. The DNA of the CDR3 is TGCAGCGTTGAAGATTTCGGCAGGACCTATGGCTACACCTTC.

This sequence joins TRBV2 and TRBJ2-7; a weak D match, TRBD1 (6 bases). CDR1 and CDR2 from the germline V gene are SNHLY and FYNNEI. This CDR3 contains 12 residues. Trimming took 8 bases from V and 1 from J, leaving 9 bases between them. The CDR3 nucleotides read TGTGCCAGCGGGGGCCGATCCTACGAGCAGTACTTC. Protein sequence: CASGGRSYEQYF.

V and J are TRBV19 and TRBJ2-5; D is unclear. The germline V and J ends were trimmed by 6 bases and 3 bases, with 11 bases remaining between them. The germline gives CDR1 LNHDA, CDR2 SQIVND (reference sequence). There are 13 residues in the CDR3. DNA for the CDR3: TGTGCCAGTAGATCCTGGGCGGAAGAGACCCAGTACTTC. It codes for CASRSWAEETQYF.

The table lists this clone with a few counts. This chain uses TRBV2 with TRBJ1-1; a possible D gene is TRBD1 (5 bases). Trimming pared 11 bases from V and 6 bases from J, leaving 22 bases between. The length of the CDR3 is 14 residues. Germline CDR1 is SNHLY and CDR2 is FYNNEI. CDR3 amino acids: CAGGETRLMAEAFF. In DNA, the CDR3 is TGTGCCGGGGGAGAGACACGCCTTATGGCTGAAGCTTTCTTT.

This clone was recorded once. The chain recombines TRBV2 with TRBJ2-3; D unresolved. The CDR3 is 15 residues long. Trimming took off 7 bases at V and 3 bases at J, with 17 bases between the two ends. Germline lookup yields CDR1 SNHLY and CDR2 FYNNEI. DNA for the CDR3: TGTGCCAGCAAGACCCAGGTACCCAGGACAGATACGCAGTATTTT. Translation gives CASKTQVPRTDTQYF.

V usage is TRBV4-1 and J usage is TRBJ1-2; D remains ambiguous. Germline CDR1 MGHRA, CDR2 YSYEKL. This CDR3 has 16 amino acids. V dropped 0 bases and J dropped 6 bases, with 17 bases sitting between them. The CDR3 bases are TGCGCCAGCAGCCAAGATGTCGGCCTGGGAGGGAATGGCTACACCTTC. Encoded protein: CASSQDVGLGGNGYTF.